The sequence of this TCR beta chain was determined in a study of cytotoxic CD8 clonotypes in ibrutinib-treated CLL. Study conclusions and caveats: Clonality at baseline surpassed age-matched healthy donors and tracked circulating CD8+ T-cell counts. Clonality was elevated at ibrutinib response and had returned toward baseline at progression.

TCRdb keeps only in-frame clones here, not all; method: immunoSEQ multiplex PCR. The sample consists of fewer than 400,000 clones, 67% of them appearing once. As to this clone: Its antigen is still unknown.

V was clipped by 2 bases and J by 1 base, with 10 bases between them. The CDR3 sequence is 15 residues long. The germline V gene has CDR1 SGHRS and CDR2 YFSETQ. This specimen consisted of PBMCs, obtained after 36 months of ibrutinib treatment. The J gene is TRBJ1-5, the V gene TRBV5-1; no clear D gene. This receptor was obtained from a human donor with chronic lymphocytic leukemia. In DNA, the CDR3 is TGCGCCAGCAGCTTTTCTTCCGGCAGCAATCAGCCCCAGCATTTT. Encoded protein: CASSFSSGSNQPQHF.